The rows below give T cell receptor beta chains drawn from one sample of a study of blood T cell repertoires in COVID-19. The repertoire was sequenced with immunoSEQ multiplex PCR; TCRdb's copy has only in-frame clones and lacks some. The table has 250,000 to 350,000 clones, roughly 90% seen once. The specimen sequenced was peripheral blood. The receptors originated from a woman aged 30 to 39 with COVID-19, enrolled during active disease. CDR3s include the opening cysteine and the closing phenylalanine or tryptophan. A D gene is named only where the DNA matches it firmly. A row's size may be missing; if present it is once, few, many or a size class.

v_call: TRBV30
clone_size: -
j_call: TRBJ1-6
d_call: TRBD1
cdr3_nt: TGTGCCTGGAGTCCTGACAGGGTGGGAGAGTATTCACCCCTCCACTTT
cdr3_aa: CAWSPDRVGEYSPLHF

v_call: TRBV3-1/TRBV3-2
clone_size: -
j_call: TRBJ2-7
d_call: -
cdr3_nt: TGTGCCAGCAGCCTTAAGGCAGGGCTAAGGCTAGAGCAGTACTTC
cdr3_aa: CASSLKAGLRLEQYF

v_call: TRBV10-2
clone_size: -
j_call: TRBJ2-7
d_call: -
cdr3_nt: TGCGCCAGCAGCCCCGGAGCAACCCCCTACGAGCAGTACTTC
cdr3_aa: CASSPGATPYEQYF

v_call: TRBV7-9
clone_size: -
j_call: TRBJ1-4
d_call: -
cdr3_nt: TGTGCCAGCAGCCCACCCTCAGGGTTTGACGAAAAACTGTTTTTT
cdr3_aa: CASSPPSGFDEKLFF

v_call: TRBV24-1
clone_size: few
j_call: TRBJ2-1
d_call: TRBD2
cdr3_nt: TGTGCCACCAGTGATTGGACTAGCGGGAGCAATGAGCAGTTCTTC
cdr3_aa: CATSDWTSGSNEQFF

v_call: TRBV11-2
clone_size: -
j_call: TRBJ2-7
d_call: -
cdr3_nt: TGTGCCAGCAGCGAATTCAGTACCTACGAGCAGTACTTC
cdr3_aa: CASSEFSTYEQYF

v_call: TRBV2
clone_size: -
j_call: TRBJ1-1
d_call: -
cdr3_nt: TGTGCCAGCAGCCAGGCGAGTGTCACTGAAGCTTTCTTT
cdr3_aa: CASSQASVTEAFF

v_call: TRBV9
clone_size: once
j_call: TRBJ2-2
d_call: TRBD1
cdr3_nt: TGTGCCAGCAGCGTCACAGGGGGCGCGATCGGGGAGCTGTTTTTT
cdr3_aa: CASSVTGGAIGELFF

v_call: TRBV19
clone_size: once
j_call: TRBJ1-5
d_call: -
cdr3_nt: TGTGCCAGTAGTATCGTCAGGGGTAGCAATCAGCCCCAGCATTTT
cdr3_aa: CASSIVRGSNQPQHF

v_call: TRBV5-1
clone_size: -
j_call: TRBJ2-3
d_call: TRBD2
cdr3_nt: TGCGCCAGCAGCTTGGATGCTAGCGGGCTCACAGATACGCAGTATTTT
cdr3_aa: CASSLDASGLTDTQYF

v_call: TRBV6-4
clone_size: few
j_call: TRBJ2-3
d_call: -
cdr3_nt: TGTGCCAGCAGTGACAACGGGGGCACAGATACGCAGTATTTT
cdr3_aa: CASSDNGGTDTQYF

v_call: TRBV19
clone_size: -
j_call: TRBJ2-7
d_call: -
cdr3_nt: TGTGCCAGTAGTTCCGAGGATGGGTACGAGCAGTACTTC
cdr3_aa: CASSSEDGYEQYF

v_call: TRBV4-1
clone_size: once
j_call: TRBJ1-3
d_call: -
cdr3_nt: TGCGCCAGCAGCCAGAGCAGGGTCACTGGAAACACCATATATTTT
cdr3_aa: CASSQSRVTGNTIYF

v_call: TRBV10-3
clone_size: -
j_call: TRBJ1-2
d_call: TRBD1
cdr3_nt: TGTGCCATCAGTTCAACCGGGACAGGGGTCGGCTACACCTTC
cdr3_aa: CAISSTGTGVGYTF

v_call: TRBV24-1
clone_size: -
j_call: TRBJ2-2
d_call: -
cdr3_nt: TGTGCCACCAGTGATTTGTATTCGAACACCGGGGAGCTGTTTTTT
cdr3_aa: CATSDLYSNTGELFF

v_call: TRBV19
clone_size: -
j_call: TRBJ1-6
d_call: -
cdr3_nt: TGTGCCAGTAGTATCCTTGACAGTAATTCACCCCTCCACTTT
cdr3_aa: CASSILDSNSPLHF

v_call: TRBV10-2
clone_size: -
j_call: TRBJ2-7
d_call: TRBD1
cdr3_nt: TGCGCCAGCTACCGACAGGGAGAATCCTACGAGCAGTACTTC
cdr3_aa: CASYRQGESYEQYF

v_call: TRBV5-1
clone_size: -
j_call: TRBJ2-3
d_call: -
cdr3_nt: TGCGCCAGCAGCTGGGGGACTGTATCCGCAGATACGCAGTATTTT
cdr3_aa: CASSWGTVSADTQYF

v_call: TRBV27
clone_size: -
j_call: TRBJ1-2
d_call: -
cdr3_nt: TGTGCCAGCAGTTTACCGGGGGATGGCTACACCTTC
cdr3_aa: CASSLPGDGYTF

v_call: TRBV7-2
clone_size: once
j_call: TRBJ2-2
d_call: -
cdr3_nt: TGTGCCAGCAGCTTCAGACAGGTAGTGAACACCGGGGAGCTGTTTTTT
cdr3_aa: CASSFRQVVNTGELFF

v_call: TRBV20-1
clone_size: -
j_call: TRBJ1-5
d_call: TRBD1
cdr3_nt: TGCAGTGCTAGTCCAGGGGGCGCGGGGCAGCCCCAGCATTTT
cdr3_aa: CSASPGGAGQPQHF

v_call: TRBV6-4
clone_size: once
j_call: TRBJ1-1
d_call: -
cdr3_nt: TGTGCCAGCAGTGACCCGAATATGGCGGGGAGCACTGAAGCTTTCTTT
cdr3_aa: CASSDPNMAGSTEAFF

v_call: TRBV2
clone_size: -
j_call: TRBJ2-7
d_call: -
cdr3_nt: TGTGCCAGCAGTGTTCAGGGTGGTGGTGAGCAGTACTTC
cdr3_aa: CASSVQGGGEQYF

v_call: TRBV5-1
clone_size: -
j_call: TRBJ1-5
d_call: TRBD1
cdr3_nt: TGCGCCAGCAGGTGCCGGGACAGGGGGCCCTTGTGGCAGCCCCAGCATTTT
cdr3_aa: CASRCRDRGPLWQPQHF

v_call: TRBV29-1
clone_size: -
j_call: TRBJ2-1
d_call: TRBD1
cdr3_nt: TGCAGCGCTGACAGGGGCTCCTACAATGAGCAGTTCTTC
cdr3_aa: CSADRGSYNEQFF

v_call: TRBV6-1
clone_size: -
j_call: TRBJ1-5
d_call: -
cdr3_nt: TGTGCCAGCAGTGAAGCCGCGACAGCCCCAGGGCCCCAGCATTTT
cdr3_aa: CASSEAATAPGPQHF

v_call: TRBV28
clone_size: -
j_call: TRBJ2-7
d_call: -
cdr3_nt: TGTGCCAGCAGTTTACCACCGGGCCAGGGATCTTACGAGCAGTACTTC
cdr3_aa: CASSLPPGQGSYEQYF

v_call: TRBV7-8
clone_size: -
j_call: TRBJ2-7
d_call: TRBD1
cdr3_nt: TGTGCCAGCAGCCGACAGGGATCCCACGAGCAGTACTTC
cdr3_aa: CASSRQGSHEQYF

v_call: TRBV6-2/TRBV6-3
clone_size: -
j_call: TRBJ2-7
d_call: -
cdr3_nt: TGTGCCAGCAGTCGTTCTCTGGGGAGGTACGAGCAGTACTTC
cdr3_aa: CASSRSLGRYEQYF

v_call: TRBV24-1
clone_size: -
j_call: TRBJ1-2
d_call: -
cdr3_nt: TGTGCCACCAGTGATGGGACATACCATGGCTACACCTTC
cdr3_aa: CATSDGTYHGYTF

v_call: TRBV6-1
clone_size: -
j_call: TRBJ2-1
d_call: -
cdr3_nt: TGTGCCAGCAGTGAAACAGGGTTCAATGAGCAGTTCTTC
cdr3_aa: CASSETGFNEQFF

v_call: TRBV28
clone_size: -
j_call: TRBJ2-7
d_call: -
cdr3_nt: TGTGCCAGCAGTTTACCAGGGGGGAGCTCCTACGAGCAGTACTTC
cdr3_aa: CASSLPGGSSYEQYF

v_call: TRBV4-3
clone_size: -
j_call: TRBJ1-5
d_call: -
cdr3_nt: TGCGCCAGCAGCCAAGATATCCCAGTTACAGGTAATCAGCCCCAGCATTTT
cdr3_aa: CASSQDIPVTGNQPQHF

v_call: TRBV10-3
clone_size: -
j_call: TRBJ2-7
d_call: TRBD1
cdr3_nt: TGTGCCATCAGATTTGAAACGACAGGGGACGAGCAGTACTTC
cdr3_aa: CAIRFETTGDEQYF

v_call: TRBV7-3
clone_size: -
j_call: TRBJ1-1
d_call: -
cdr3_nt: TGTGCCAGCAGCTTACAACAGGACGCTGAAGCTTTCTTT
cdr3_aa: CASSLQQDAEAFF

v_call: TRBV28
clone_size: once
j_call: TRBJ1-5
d_call: -
cdr3_nt: TGTGCCAGCAGCCGACAGGTAGTGGGCAATCAGCCCCAGCATTTT
cdr3_aa: CASSRQVVGNQPQHF